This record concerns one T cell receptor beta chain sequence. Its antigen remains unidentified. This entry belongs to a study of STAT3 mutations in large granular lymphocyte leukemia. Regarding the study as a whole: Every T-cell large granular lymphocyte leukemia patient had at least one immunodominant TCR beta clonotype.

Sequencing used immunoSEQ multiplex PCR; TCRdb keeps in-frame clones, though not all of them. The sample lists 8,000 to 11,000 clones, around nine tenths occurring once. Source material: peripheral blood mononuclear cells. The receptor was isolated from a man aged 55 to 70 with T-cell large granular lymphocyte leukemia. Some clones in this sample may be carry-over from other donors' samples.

The CDR3 loop is CASSVQGNDEQYF. Here the CDR3 DNA reads TGCGCCAGCAGCGTCCAGGGTAACGACGAGCAGTACTTC. The V gene is TRBV5-1, the J gene TRBJ2-7, with a weak D call TRBD1 (5 bases). The germline V gene encodes CDR1 SGHRS and CDR2 YFSETQ. The V gene lost 4 bases and the J gene lost 5 bases, with 13 bases spanning the gap. This CDR3 comprises 13 residues.